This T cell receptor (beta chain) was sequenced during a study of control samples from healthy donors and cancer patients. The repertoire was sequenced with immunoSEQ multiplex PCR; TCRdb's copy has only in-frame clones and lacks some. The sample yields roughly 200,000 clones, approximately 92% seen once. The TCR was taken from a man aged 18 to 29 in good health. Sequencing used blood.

The CDR3: CSVEGTSGVPSYNEQFF. In DNA form, the CDR3 reads TGCAGCGTTGAAGGGACTAGCGGGGTCCCCTCCTACAATGAGCAGTTCTTC. This sequence joins TRBV29-1 and TRBJ2-1; TRBD2 aligns across 12 bases. This CDR3 is 17 amino acids long. Germline values: CDR1 SQVTM, CDR2 ANQGSEA. Germline trimming cut 1 base from V and 0 bases from J; bases unmatched to any gene: 4.